These T cell receptor beta chains were read from a single sample in a study of T-cell memory formation after mild COVID-19. TCRdb re-derived calls from the 5' RACE reads in MiXCR, one entry per CDR3 protein. The sample shows 200,000 to 300,000 distinct CDR3 sequences, roughly a sixth of them seen only once. Material: PBMCs or a T cell subset sorted from them (not recorded which). These receptors all come from a young man who had mild COVID-19 (a few samples of this study predate the infection). Cell type and time point are not known. Both conserved end residues are part of each CDR3. A D gene is named only where the DNA matches it firmly. Size is omitted from some rows. Given values are once, few, many or a class for expanded clones.

TRBV27	TRBJ1-1	few	-	CASSPSGTRNTEAFF	TGTGCCAGCAGCCCGTCCGGGACACGCAACACTGAAGCTTTCTTT
TRBV2	TRBJ2-5	-	-	CASSERVDAETQYF	TGTGCCAGCAGTGAAAGGGTCGATGCGGAGACCCAGTACTTC
TRBV5-1	TRBJ2-1	-	-	CASSLSGPAEQFF	TGCGCCAGCAGCTTGTCAGGGCCCGCTGAGCAGTTCTTC
TRBV7-2	TRBJ2-5	few	TRBD2	CASSPPRGGQTQYF	TGTGCCAGCAGCCCCCCCCGGGGGGGCCAGACCCAGTACTTC
TRBV9	TRBJ2-1	-	-	CASSALWDTSYNEQFF	TGTGCCAGCAGCGCCCTATGGGATACTTCGTACAATGAGCAGTTCTTC
TRBV20-1	TRBJ2-7	-	-	CSARVGRGAGEQYF	TGCAGTGCTAGAGTCGGCAGGGGAGCGGGGGAGCAGTACTTC
TRBV7-9	TRBJ1-1	few	-	CASSFLPGSGNEAFF	TGTGCCAGCAGCTTTCTTCCAGGCTCGGGGAATGAAGCTTTCTTT
TRBV12-5	TRBJ1-5	-	TRBD1	CASGLTDREVQPQHF	TGTGCTAGTGGTTTGACAGACAGGGAGGTTCAGCCCCAGCATTTT
TRBV6-2/TRBV6-3	TRBJ1-2	once	TRBD1	CASSYSRTGDPYGYTF	TGTGCCAGCAGTTACTCGAGGACAGGGGATCCCTATGGCTACACCTTC
TRBV5-1	TRBJ2-1	-	TRBD2	CASSIGGAVEQFF	TGCGCCAGCAGCATCGGGGGGGCGGTAGAGCAGTTCTTC
TRBV5-8	TRBJ1-6	-	TRBD1	CASSPGQGFSPLHF	TGTGCCAGCAGCCCTGGACAGGGGTTTTCACCCCTCCACTTT
TRBV7-9	TRBJ2-3	few	TRBD2	CASSSPLAVSTDTQYF	TGTGCCAGCAGCTCTCCACTAGCGGTGAGCACAGATACGCAGTATTTT
TRBV28	TRBJ1-5	few	-	CASSLSGARGPQHF	TGTGCCAGCAGTTTATCAGGGGCGAGGGGGCCCCAGCATTTT
TRBV5-1	TRBJ2-5	-	TRBD2	CASSYGTSGQETQYF	TGCGCCAGCAGCTACGGGACTAGCGGTCAAGAGACCCAGTACTTC
TRBV12-3/TRBV12-4	TRBJ2-3	-	TRBD2	CASSLPLAGYTDTQYF	TGTGCCAGCAGCCTCCCACTAGCGGGATACACAGATACGCAGTATTTT
TRBV6-5	TRBJ2-7	-	TRBD1	CASSSGTGPSYEQYF	TGTGCCAGCAGTTCCGGGACAGGGCCCTCCTACGAGCAGTACTTC
TRBV7-2	TRBJ2-5	-	TRBD2	CASSGGTSGGETQYF	TGTGCCAGCAGCGGTGGGACTAGCGGGGGAGAGACCCAGTACTTC
TRBV7-9	TRBJ2-3	-	TRBD2	CASSTGLGADTQYF	TGTGCCAGCAGCACGGGACTAGGGGCAGATACGCAGTATTTT
TRBV12-3/TRBV12-4	TRBJ2-2	-	-	CASSPYIAGELFF	TGTGCCAGCAGTCCCTATATCGCCGGGGAGCTGTTTTTT
TRBV7-9	TRBJ1-2	-	TRBD1	CASSVTGGPNYGYTF	TGTGCCAGCAGCGTAACAGGGGGCCCTAACTATGGCTACACCTTC
TRBV29-1	TRBJ2-5	few	-	CSALGQDQETQYF	TGCAGCGCCTTGGGGCAGGACCAAGAGACCCAGTACTTC
TRBV11-2	TRBJ1-4	-	-	CASSRVTREEKLFF	TGTGCCAGCAGCAGAGTGACCCGCGAGGAAAAACTGTTTTTT
TRBV7-2	TRBJ2-7	few	TRBD2	CASSPYMEASGPYF	TGTGCCAGCAGCCCCTATATGGAGGCTAGCGGACCTTACTTC
TRBV29-1	TRBJ2-1	-	TRBD2	CSVAGERGGPEQFF	TGCAGCGTTGCCGGCGAGCGGGGGGGCCCTGAGCAGTTCTTC
TRBV24-1	TRBJ2-4	few	-	CATSESERGPRNPNIQYF	TGTGCCACCAGTGAATCTGAACGGGGACCGCGGAACCCAAACATTCAGTACTTC
TRBV5-1	TRBJ1-6	-	-	CASSSNRWDSPLHF	TGCGCCAGCAGCTCCAACCGGTGGGATTCACCCCTCCACTTT
TRBV3-1	TRBJ1-6	few	-	CASSQATGESPLHF	TGTGCCAGCAGCCAGGCTACAGGAGAATCACCCCTCCACTTT
TRBV12-3/TRBV12-4	TRBJ1-4	-	TRBD1	CASNSGQGGSYEKLFF	TGTGCCAGCAACTCGGGACAGGGAGGGTCCTATGAAAAACTGTTTTTT
TRBV7-8	TRBJ2-6	many	-	CASSLVPGVGANVLTF	TGTGCCAGCAGCTTAGTGCCGGGGGTTGGGGCCAACGTCCTGACTTTC
TRBV5-6	TRBJ2-5	-	TRBD2	CASSSWRTTSGGGETQYF	TGTGCCAGCAGTTCGTGGCGTACTACTAGCGGGGGGGGCGAGACCCAGTACTTC
TRBV5-5	TRBJ2-7	few	-	CASSPRGGSSYEQYF	TGTGCCAGCAGCCCCCGAGGGGGATCGTCCTACGAGCAGTACTTC
TRBV27	TRBJ1-6	-	TRBD1	CASSLGVDRDAPLHF	TGTGCCAGCAGTTTAGGAGTGGACAGGGATGCACCCCTCCACTTT
TRBV6-1	TRBJ2-3	-	-	CASSERERETDTQYF	TGTGCCAGCAGTGAACGGGAAAGGGAGACAGATACGCAGTATTTT
TRBV7-9	TRBJ2-3	few	-	CASSFGNSGSTDTQYF	TGTGCCAGCAGCTTCGGAAATAGCGGCTCCACAGATACGCAGTATTTT
TRBV6-6	TRBJ2-1	-	TRBD1	CASSHRQGEVHNEQFF	TGTGCCAGCAGTCATAGACAGGGTGAGGTCCACAATGAGCAGTTCTTC
TRBV5-1	TRBJ2-2	-	TRBD1	CASSPDRVGGTGELFF	TGCGCCAGCAGCCCCGACAGGGTCGGTGGCACCGGGGAGCTGTTTTTT
TRBV10-3	TRBJ2-1	-	-	CAISESQENEQFF	TGTGCCATCAGTGAGTCCCAGGAAAATGAGCAGTTCTTC
TRBV4-3	TRBJ1-2	-	-	CASSQGRPGGAYGYTF	TGCGCCAGCAGCCAAGGCCGACCCGGCGGGGCCTATGGCTACACCTTC
TRBV4-2	TRBJ2-3	few	TRBD2	CASSQDGLAGTDTQYF	TGTGCCAGCAGCCAAGATGGGCTAGCGGGGACAGATACGCAGTATTTT
TRBV18	TRBJ1-1	few	-	CASSPQEGTEAFF	TGTGCCAGCTCGCCTCAAGAGGGGACTGAAGCTTTCTTT
TRBV5-1	TRBJ2-2	few	-	CASSFDSLVSGELFF	TGCGCCAGCAGCTTTGACTCCCTGGTCTCCGGGGAGCTGTTTTTT
TRBV4-2	TRBJ1-2	few	-	CASSQDLVALKANYGYTF	TGTGCCAGCAGCCAAGATCTGGTGGCTCTTAAAGCTAACTATGGCTACACCTTC
TRBV7-3	TRBJ1-6	-	-	CASSLRAGGKIGPLHF	TGTGCCAGCAGCCTCCGGGCGGGAGGGAAGATAGGGCCCCTCCACTTT